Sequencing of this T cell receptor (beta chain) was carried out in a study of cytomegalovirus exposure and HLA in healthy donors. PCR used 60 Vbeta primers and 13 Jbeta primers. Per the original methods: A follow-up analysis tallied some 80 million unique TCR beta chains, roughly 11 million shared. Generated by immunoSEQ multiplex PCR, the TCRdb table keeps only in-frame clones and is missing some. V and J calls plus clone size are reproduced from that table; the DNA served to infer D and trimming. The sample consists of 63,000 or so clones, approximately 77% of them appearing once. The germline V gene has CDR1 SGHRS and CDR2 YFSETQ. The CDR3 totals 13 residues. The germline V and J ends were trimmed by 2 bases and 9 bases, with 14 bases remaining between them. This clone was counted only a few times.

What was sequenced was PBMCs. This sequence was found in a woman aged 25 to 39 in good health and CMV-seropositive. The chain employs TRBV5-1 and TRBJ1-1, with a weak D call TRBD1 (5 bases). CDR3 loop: CASSFYRGDKAFF. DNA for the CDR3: TGCGCCAGCAGCTTTTACCGGGGGGATAAAGCTTTCTTT. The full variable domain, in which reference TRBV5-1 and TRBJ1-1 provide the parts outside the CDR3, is KAGVTQTPRYLIKTRGQQVTLSCSPISGHRSVSWYQQTPGQGLQFLFEYFSETQRNKGNFPGRFSGRQFSNSRSEMNVSTLELGDSALYLCASSFYRGDKAFFGQGTRLTVV.